Presented here are 30 T cell receptor beta chains from one specimen sequenced in a study of post-analysis software for immune sequencing data. The study's findings and limits: TRBV5-6, TRBV5-1 and TRBV20-1 belonged to a set of a few TRBV segments that were more frequent in patients than controls.

Presence of unique molecular identifiers characterized the TCR beta cDNA libraries. From the PCR reads, TCRdb called clonotypes with MiXCR, one entry per CDR3 protein. The sample lists around 440,000 distinct CDR3 sequences, 45% seen once, with 9% to 14% in the top ten. These receptors' targets are unknown. The sample taken for sequencing was blood. These receptors originate from a girl aged 10 to 17 with multiple sclerosis.

This clonotype occurred once. The junction departs from the called germline gene at one end, perhaps through a read error. The genes are TRBV12-3 or TRBV12-4 and TRBJ2-3; 9 positions match TRBD2. The CDR3 loop spans 16 amino acids. CDR3 region: CASSLAGTPSSDTQYF. DNA of the CDR3: TGTGCCAGCAGTCTAGCGGGGACCCCATCGTCGGATACGCAGTATTTT.

V usage is TRBV9 and J usage is TRBJ1-3, with TRBD1 as a possible D gene (5 bases). With 2 bases removed from V and 3 bases from J, the gap between germline ends came to 15 bases. Germline loops: CDR1 SGDLS, CDR2 YYNGEE. There are 16 residues in the CDR3. CDR3 nucleotide sequence: TGTGCCAGCAGCGTTTCGGGCCGGGACTTTGGAAACACCATATATTTT. It is translated as CASSVSGRDFGNTIYF.

The CDR3 is CASSPMTGVRSGANVLTF. CDR3 sequence (DNA): TGTGCCAGCAGCCCAATGACAGGGGTTCGTTCTGGGGCCAACGTCCTGACTTTC. The chain is built from TRBV7-2 and TRBJ2-6; 8 bases are a match to TRBD1. The CDR3 totals 18 residues. J lost 1 base, V lost 5 bases, and 10 bases had no gene match. Germline CDR1 SGHTA, CDR2 FQGNSA.

The chain uses TRBV12-3 or TRBV12-4 and TRBJ1-1; D is ambiguous. The CDR3 consists of 13 residues. The V gene lost 3 bases and the J gene lost 1 base, with 6 bases spanning the gap. This CDR3 is CASSFRRNTEAFF. The CDR3 DNA sequence: TGTGCCAGCAGTTTCCGCAGGAACACTGAAGCTTTCTTT.

This clonotype was seen at least ten times. The V and J genes are TRBV7-2 and TRBJ2-5; D is perhaps TRBD2 (5 bases). Germline V gene data show CDR1 as SGHTA and CDR2 as FQGNSA. Trimming cost V 2 bases and J 2 bases, with 6 bases left between them. CDR3 length: 13 residues. This CDR3 reads CASSLSGQETQYF. In DNA, the CDR3 is TGTGCCAGCAGCTTAAGCGGACAAGAGACCCAGTACTTC.

The chain has TRBV10-3 and TRBJ2-7; D tentatively fits TRBD1 or TRBD2 (5 bases each). V dropped 0 bases and J dropped 5 bases, with 11 bases sitting between them. This CDR3 contains 14 residues. CDR1 ENHRY and CDR2 SYGVKD come from the germline V gene. In nucleotides, the CDR3 is TGTGCCATCAGTGAGTCTGGGGACCATGACGAGCAGTACTTC. Encoded protein: CAISESGDHDEQYF.

The rearrangement uses TRBV6-5 and TRBJ2-3, with 8 positions matching TRBD1. Germline loops: CDR1 MNHEY, CDR2 SVGAGI. This CDR3 comprises 18 residues. V gave up 0 bases and J gave up 4 bases; unmatched junction bases: 12. CDR3 loop: CASSYSVGQGDLADTQYF. The CDR3, as DNA: TGTGCCAGCAGTTACTCGGTCGGACAGGGCGATCTCGCAGATACGCAGTATTTT.

The chain recombines TRBV12-3 or TRBV12-4 with TRBJ1-5; possibly TRBD1 for D (5 bases). The CDR3 has 15 residues. V lost 3 bases, J lost 1 base, and 10 bases lay in between. CDR3 DNA sequence: TGTGCCAGCAGTTTCGGGGGATCAAGCAATCAGCCCCAGCATTTT. Its translation is CASSFGGSSNQPQHF.

This clonotype was detected once. This chain joins TRBV10-3 and TRBJ2-2, with 8 bases lining up with TRBD2. Germline CDR1 reads ENHRY; CDR2 reads SYGVKD. The V segment lost 3 bases and the J segment 5 bases; nucleotides outside the gene matches: 5. This CDR3 is 15 amino acids long. The CDR3 bases are TGTGCCATCAGTGACAGCGGGAGTCCGACCGGGGAGCTGTTTTTT. Its translation is CAISDSGSPTGELFF.

V is TRBV29-1 and J is TRBJ1-1; D unclear. CDR1 and CDR2 from the germline V gene are SQVTM and ANQGSEA. CDR3 length: 9 amino acids. The V end was cut by 5 bases, the J end by 4 bases, with 2 bases between. CDR3 sequence (DNA): TGCAGCGTTTCCACTGAAGCTTTCTTT. It codes for CSVSTEAFF.

The J gene is TRBJ2-1, the V gene TRBV5-6; 8 bases are a match to TRBD2. The CDR3 runs to 16 residues. Germline V CDR1 and CDR2: SGHDT, YYEEEE. V lost 5 bases, J lost 4 bases, and 11 bases stayed unmatched. CDR3 bases: TGTGCCAGCAGACTCCCTTCACTAGCGGAATACAATGAGCAGTTCTTC. It codes for CASRLPSLAEYNEQFF.

This clonotype was recorded a few times. Written as DNA, the CDR3 is TGCAGTGCTAGAGGAATAAGCCTGGGCGAAGTCAACTACGAGCAGTACTTC. Amino acid sequence: CSARGISLGEVNYEQYF. The chain uses TRBV20-1 and TRBJ2-7; D unclear. The CDR3 totals 17 residues. Germline values: CDR1 DFQATT, CDR2 SNEGSKA (reference sequence). Between the trimmed V and J ends, which lost 1 base and 3 bases, there was a span of 22 bases.

The chain uses TRBV20-1 and TRBJ1-2; TRBD1 is a possible D gene (6 bases). The germline CDR1 and CDR2 sequences are DFQATT and SNEGSKA (reference sequence). The CDR3 spans 13 residues. V was shortened by 4 bases and J by 3 bases, with 12 bases between the two germline ends. CDR3: CSAMRGYDYGYTF. The CDR3 nucleotides are TGCAGTGCTATGAGGGGGTACGACTATGGCTACACCTTC.

This chain connects TRBV27 to TRBJ2-1, with 9 bases matching TRBD2. Germline-derived CDR1 and CDR2 are MNHEY and SMNVEV (reference sequence). V was pared by 1 base and J by 1 base, with 2 bases of the junction left unmatched. The CDR3 has 16 residues. In DNA, the CDR3 is TGTGCCAGCAGTTTATTGCGGGGGGGATCCTACAATGAGCAGTTCTTC. It yields the protein CASSLLRGGSYNEQFF.

J is TRBJ2-7 and V is TRBV3-1, with 10 positions matching TRBD2. The CDR3 is 15 residues long. Germline V CDR1 and CDR2: LGHDT, YNNKEL (reference sequence). The V and J ends lost 0 bases and 6 bases, in that order; junction bases with no gene match: 5. DNA of the CDR3: TGTGCCAGCAGCCAAGAAGGGGCTAGCGGGAGCGAGCAGTACTTC. This gives the protein CASSQEGASGSEQYF.

The gene calls are TRBV25-1 and TRBJ2-1; 8 bases are shared with TRBD1. The CDR3 covers 14 residues. Germline loops: CDR1 MGHDK, CDR2 SYGVNS. V shed 5 bases, J shed 8 bases, and the junction held 8 bases outside the gene matches. CDR3 in DNA: TGTGCCAGCAGTCCCTCCGACAGGGGCGATGAGCAGTTCTTC. It specifies CASSPSDRGDEQFF.

In this sample, this clonotype turned up once. J is TRBJ2-7 and V is TRBV5-1, with 8 bases identical to TRBD1. This CDR3 has 15 amino acids. V lost 4 bases and J lost 2; bases outside the gene matches: 8. Germline CDR1 and CDR2: SGHRS and YFSETQ. Here the CDR3 reads CASSLLDRAAYEQYF. The DNA for the CDR3 is TGCGCCAGCAGCCTACTGGACAGGGCAGCCTACGAGCAGTACTTC.

This clonotype appeared a few times. V usage is TRBV6-2 or TRBV6-3 and J usage is TRBJ2-1, with 10 bases fitting TRBD2. Gene TRBJ2-7 matches the end of the DNA better, so the J call may be wrong. CDR3 size: 14 residues. Germline V CDR1 and CDR2: MNHEY, SVGEGT. The CDR3 DNA sequence: TGTGCCAGCAGTATACTAGCGGGGTACAATGAGCAGTACTTC. Its protein product is CASSILAGYNEQYF.

The chain uses TRBV4-1 and TRBJ2-7; TRBD2 agrees at 8 bases. Germline V gene sequence: CDR1 MGHRA, CDR2 YSYEKL. V dropped 2 bases and J dropped 2; count of bases not matched to a gene: 11. The CDR3 length is 17 residues. The CDR3 protein is CASSQLASGLEPYEQYF. In nucleotides, the CDR3 is TGCGCCAGCAGCCAATTGGCTAGCGGGCTGGAACCCTACGAGCAGTACTTC.

This clonotype showed up just a few times. V is TRBV7-9 and J is TRBJ2-3; TRBD2 matches at 9 bases. CDR1 and CDR2 from the germline V gene are SEHNR and FQNEAQ (reference sequence). The CDR3 consists of 15 residues. Trimming at V came to 4 bases and at J to 4 bases, leaving 6 bases not matched to a gene. This chain's CDR3 is CASSSPGLASDTQYF. CDR3 nucleotides: TGTGCCAGCAGCTCACCGGGACTAGCATCAGATACGCAGTATTTT.

This clonotype was recorded a few times. The chain couples TRBV29-1 to TRBJ2-5; TRBD1 might be the D (6 bases). CDR3 length equals 14 residues. Deletions cut 2 bases from V and 2 bases from J, with 12 bases between. Germline loops: CDR1 SQVTM, CDR2 ANQGSEA. The CDR3 reads CSVELRQVQETQYF. For the CDR3, the DNA is TGCAGCGTTGAACTTCGACAGGTTCAAGAGACCCAGTACTTC.

The rearrangement uses TRBV7-8 and TRBJ1-2; D unclear. Trimming shortened V by 2 bases and J by 3 bases, and 19 bases separated the two germline ends. The V gene's germline CDR1 is SGHVS and CDR2 FQNEAQ. The CDR3 extends over 17 amino acids. The CDR3 spells CASSLHGRRRADYGYTF. In nucleotides, the CDR3 is TGTGCCAGCAGCTTACACGGCCGTCGAAGGGCTGACTATGGCTACACCTTC.

This chain joins TRBV2 and TRBJ2-1; TRBD1 matches at 8 bases. V lost 3 bases to trimming and J lost 5 bases; unmatched junction nucleotides: 12. This CDR3 has 17 residues. Germline V lookup: CDR1 SNHLY, CDR2 FYNNEI. The DNA of the CDR3 is TGTGCCAGCAGTGACTTGCGGCAGGGGGCTGGGGACAATGAGCAGTTCTTC. Amino acids: CASSDLRQGAGDNEQFF.

The chain is built from TRBV30 and TRBJ1-4; tentative D call: TRBD1 (6 bases). Germline V CDR1 and CDR2: GTSNPN, SVGIG (reference sequence). Trimming took off 8 bases at V and 7 bases at J, with 17 bases between the two ends. This CDR3 comprises 13 residues. CDR3 protein: CAGYREGGEKLFF. CDR3 DNA sequence: TGTGCCGGCTACAGGGAGGGAGGTGAAAAACTGTTTTTT.

This clonotype showed up many times. The V call is TRBV29-1, the J call TRBJ2-7, with unresolved D. The germline V gene has CDR1 SQVTM and CDR2 ANQGSEA. CDR3 length equals 11 residues. Trimming left V 1 base short and J 7 bases short, with 8 bases between. The CDR3 loop is CSVEGLGEQYF. The DNA of the CDR3 is TGCAGCGTTGAAGGTCTTGGTGAGCAGTACTTC.

With regard to this clonotype: In this CDR3 the conserved last residue, phenylalanine or tryptophan, is missing, so a read error is likely. This chain connects TRBV2 to TRBJ2-3; tentative D call: TRBD2 (6 bases). V lost 7 bases and J 1 base, leaving 12 bases between the germline ends. The length of the CDR3 is 14 residues. The V gene's germline CDR1 is SNHLY and CDR2 FYNNEI. Here the CDR3 reads CASNSGGGTDTQYV. The CDR3 DNA sequence: TGTGCCAGCAATAGCGGTGGGGGCACAGATACGCAGTATGTT.

The rearrangement links TRBV25-1 to TRBJ2-1, with 7 positions matching TRBD2. The CDR3 covers 15 residues. V lost 5 bases and J lost 6; bases outside the gene matches: 10. Germline CDR1 MGHDK, CDR2 SYGVNS. The CDR3 region is CASSRPSGTINEQFF. The DNA for the CDR3 is TGTGCCAGCAGTCGGCCTTCCGGGACTATCAATGAGCAGTTCTTC. The full variable domain, its missing parts supplied by reference TRBV25-1 and TRBJ2-1, is EADIYQTPRYLVIGTGKKITLECSQTMGHDKMYWYQQDPGMELHLIHYSYGVNSTEKGDLSSESTVSRIRTEHFPLTLESARPSHTSQYLCASSRPSGTINEQFFGPGTRLTVL.

This clonotype appeared a single time. The chain has TRBV24-1 and TRBJ1-1; a weak D match, TRBD1 (5 bases). The CDR3 loop spans 13 amino acids. Germline CDR1 and CDR2: KGHDR and SFDVKD. Trimming shortened V by 5 bases and J by 1 base, and 7 bases separated the two germline ends. CDR3 bases: TGTGCCACCAGTGGGGGCCAGAACACTGAAGCTTTCTTT. Its protein is CATSGGQNTEAFF.

The chain is built from TRBV7-8 and TRBJ2-5, with TRBD2 matching over 8 bases. The last part of the DNA fits TRBJ2-7 better; the J call may be wrong. The germline gives CDR1 SGHVS, CDR2 FQNEAQ. This CDR3 region has 16 residues. The CDR3 bases are TGTGCCAGCAGCCCCTCCGGCGAGCGGGAGTTGTACGAGCAGTACTTC. Encoded protein: CASSPSGERELYEQYF.

This chain joins TRBV24-1 and TRBJ2-1, with 14 bases fitting TRBD2. V lost 1 base, J lost 12 bases, and 7 bases stayed unmatched. Germline V gene data show CDR1 as KGHDR and CDR2 as SFDVKD. CDR3 length equals 16 residues. The CDR3 protein is CATSDLGTSGRRGQFF. In DNA form, the CDR3 reads TGTGCCACCAGTGATTTAGGGACTAGCGGGAGACGGGGGCAGTTCTTC.